This T cell receptor (beta chain) came from a study of cytomegalovirus exposure and HLA in healthy donors. Repertoires were generated with immunoSEQ multiplex PCR, while TCRdb's copy carries only in-frame clones and drops some. The profile shows fewer than 200,000 clones, roughly 90% of them singletons. The table lists this clone with a count of one. V shed 2 bases and J 9 bases; nucleotides not matched to a gene: 11. This CDR3 is 16 amino acids long. From germline, CDR1 is SGHTA and CDR2 FQGNSA. The receptor comes from a woman aged 18 to 35 in good health and CMV-seropositive. The source material was PBMCs. This chain uses TRBV7-2 with TRBJ2-3; 10 positions agree with TRBD2. CDR3: CASSLTLAGVGLTQYF. CDR3 DNA sequence: TGTGCCAGCAGCTTAACCCTAGCGGGAGTAGGTTTGACGCAGTATTTT.